This entry lists 30 T cell receptor beta chains sequenced from one sample in a study of T-cell reconstitution after alpha-beta-depleted transplantation in children. Using unique molecular identifiers, the investigators prepared the TCRbeta library. MiXCR, run by TCRdb on the PCR reads, gives a single entry per CDR3 protein. The table has some 150,000 distinct CDR3 sequences, 8% to 10% seen once. Source: PBMCs, mostly from graft donor cells, taken 180 days after TCRalphabeta/CD19-depleted stem cell transplant. The receptors derive from a female patient aged 2-9 years who had a stem cell transplant for congenital amegakaryocytic thrombocytopenia, so the T cells may come from the graft donor.

This clonotype came up many times. The genes are TRBV3-1 and TRBJ1-1, with D unresolved. V was trimmed by 2 bases and J by 7 bases, leaving 11 bases between them. Germline V gives CDR1 LGHDT, CDR2 YNNKEL (reference sequence). CDR3 size: 13 residues. CDR3 in DNA: TGTGCCAGCAGCCAAAGGATCTGGGGTGAAGCTTTCTTT. Translated: CASSQRIWGEAFF. The full variable domain, its missing parts supplied by reference TRBV3-1 and TRBJ1-1, is DTAVSQTPKYLVTQMGNDKSIKCEQNLGHDTMYWYKQDSKKFLKIMFSYNNKELIINETVPNRFSPKSPDKAHLNLHINSLELGDSAVYFCASSQRIWGEAFFGQGTRLTVV.

The chain is built from TRBV10-3 and TRBJ2-1; TRBD2 is a possible D gene (5 bases). V lost 8 bases and J 8 bases, leaving 19 bases between the germline ends. Germline V gene lookup returns CDR1 ENHRY and CDR2 SYGVKD. The CDR3 totals 14 residues. CDR3 amino acids: CAIADSPLTDEQFF. In DNA form, the CDR3 reads TGTGCCATCGCGGACTCACCTCTTACGGATGAGCAGTTCTTC.

This clonotype was recorded at least ten times. The rearrangement joins TRBV29-1 to TRBJ1-1; 8 bases are a match to TRBD1. V shed 7 bases, J shed 7 bases, and the junction held 2 bases outside the gene matches. The CDR3 spans 10 residues. Germline V gene sequence: CDR1 SQVTM, CDR2 ANQGSEA. The CDR3 DNA follows: TGCAGCGGGGGGACAGGTGAAGCTTTCTTT. Its protein is CSGGTGEAFF.

This clonotype was counted ten times or more. The V and J genes are TRBV6-1 and TRBJ1-1, with TRBD1 as a possible D gene (5 bases). Trimming pared 6 bases from V and 4 bases from J, leaving 15 bases between. Per germline, CDR1 MNHNS and CDR2 SASEGT. The CDR3 sequence is 14 residues long. Here the CDR3 reads CASSFPQGITEAFF. In DNA, the CDR3 is TGTGCCAGCAGCTTCCCCCAGGGAATCACTGAAGCTTTCTTT.

The chain has TRBV14 and TRBJ1-1; a possible D gene is TRBD1 (5 bases). V was shortened by 6 bases and J by 6 bases, with 17 bases between the two germline ends. CDR3 size: 14 residues. CDR1 is SGHDN and CDR2 is FVKESK in the germline V gene. The CDR3 protein is CASRPWGLMAEAFF. CDR3 in DNA: TGTGCCAGCAGACCGTGGGGACTTATGGCTGAAGCTTTCTTT.

This clonotype appeared many times. V and J are TRBV5-1 and TRBJ2-1; possible D gene TRBD1, 7 bases. Per germline, CDR1 SGHRS and CDR2 YFSETQ. The CDR3 length is 15 residues. Trimming stripped 1 base from V and 0 bases from J, with 8 bases between. CDR3 bases: TGCGCCAGCAGCTTGCAGGGGGGCTCCTACAATGAGCAGTTCTTC. Translating gives CASSLQGGSYNEQFF.

This clonotype was observed at least ten times. V usage is TRBV20-1 and J usage is TRBJ1-5, with D possibly TRBD1 on 5 matching bases. Per germline, CDR1 DFQATT and CDR2 SNEGSKA (reference sequence). Trimming removed 1 base from V and 9 bases from J, with 19 bases in between. This CDR3 contains 15 residues. This CDR3 reads CSARVGSGGNVPQHF. Written as DNA, the CDR3 is TGCAGTGCTAGAGTAGGGTCGGGGGGGAATGTGCCCCAGCATTTT.

This clonotype was observed a few times. This rearrangement joins TRBV3-1 to TRBJ1-6; TRBD1 is a possible D gene (5 bases). There are 19 residues in the CDR3. The germline V gene encodes CDR1 LGHDT and CDR2 YNNKEL (reference sequence). The V end was cut by 2 bases, the J end by 4 bases, with 21 bases between. Written as DNA, the CDR3 is TGTGCCAGCAGCCAAACGGAACAATCGGAGACAGCGTATAATTCACCCCTCCACTTT. Translating gives CASSQTEQSETAYNSPLHF.

In its sample, this clonotype was seen a few times. The J gene is TRBJ2-1, the V gene TRBV9; the match to TRBD2 covers 9 bases. Germline values: CDR1 SGDLS, CDR2 YYNGEE. This CDR3 spans 16 amino acids. V was pared by 3 bases and J by 1 base, with 5 bases of the junction left unmatched. CDR3 nucleotides: TGTGCCAGCAGCGGGGGACTAGCTCTTTCCTACAATGAGCAGTTCTTC. Its translation is CASSGGLALSYNEQFF. The full variable domain, with the rest looked up from reference TRBV9 and TRBJ2-1, is DSGVTQTPKHLITATGQRVTLRCSPRSGDLSVYWYQQSLDQGLQFLIQYYNGEERAKGNILERFSAQQFPDLHSELNLSSLELGDSALYFCASSGGLALSYNEQFFGPGTRLTVL.

This clonotype occurred many times. The gene calls are TRBV28 and TRBJ2-5; 15 bases align to TRBD2. V shed 1 base, J shed 2 bases, and the junction held 5 bases outside the gene matches. Germline loops: CDR1 MDHEN, CDR2 SYDVKM. The CDR3 is made up of 18 amino acids. CDR3 protein: CASSLFGTSGRQQETQYF. Here the CDR3 DNA reads TGTGCCAGCAGTTTATTCGGGACTAGCGGGAGGCAACAAGAGACCCAGTACTTC.

This clonotype was counted ten times or more. CDR3 in DNA: TGTGCCACCAGCACTGGACAGGGCTCCTACGAGCAGTACTTC. Its protein product is CATSTGQGSYEQYF. The rearrangement uses TRBV15 and TRBJ2-7; 8 bases match TRBD1. This CDR3 spans 14 amino acids. Trimming cost V 4 bases and J 0 bases; bases outside gene matches: 2. CDR1 and CDR2 from the germline V gene are LNHNV and YYDKDF (reference sequence). The entire variable domain, with the rest obtained from reference TRBV15 and TRBJ2-7, is as follows: DAMVIQNPRYQVTQFGKPVTLSCSQTLNHNVMYWYQQKSSQAPKLLFHYYDKDFNNEADTPDNFQSRRPNTSFCFLDIRSPGLGDTAMYLCATSTGQGSYEQYFGPGTRLTVT.

This clonotype was detected many times. V gene TRBV5-1 combines with J gene TRBJ1-2, with a tentative D call TRBD1 (5 bases). Germline V CDR1 and CDR2: SGHRS, YFSETQ. The CDR3 sequence is 14 residues long. The V gene lost 0 bases and the J gene lost 3 bases, with 9 bases spanning the gap. The CDR3 is CASSLEGMDYGYTF. CDR3 coding DNA: TGCGCCAGCAGCTTGGAGGGGATGGACTATGGCTACACCTTC.

This sequence joins TRBV12-3 or TRBV12-4 and TRBJ2-3; tentatively, D is TRBD2 (6 bases). The CDR3 runs 15 residues. Trimming left V 6 bases short and J 1 base short, with 14 bases between. The CDR3 bases are TGTGCCAGCAGCGGGGGACCGCCCCGCACAGATACGCAGTATTTT. The encoded protein is CASSGGPPRTDTQYF.

This sequence joins TRBV5-5 and TRBJ2-4; unclear D gene. The V gene's germline CDR1 is SGHKS and CDR2 YYEKEE (reference sequence). The germline V and J ends were trimmed by 5 bases and 1 base, with 10 bases remaining between them. The CDR3 has 14 residues. CDR3: CASRPELAKNIQYF. The DNA for the CDR3 is TGTGCCAGCAGACCCGAGCTGGCCAAAAACATTCAGTACTTC. Using reference TRBV5-5 and TRBJ2-4 for the parts outside the CDR3, the full variable domain is DAGVTQSPTHLIKTRGQQVTLRCSPISGHKSVSWYQQVLGQGPQFIFQYYEKEERGRGNFPDRFSARQFPNYSSELNVNALLLGDSALYLCASRPELAKNIQYFGAGTRLSVL.

This clonotype was found many times. V gene TRBV20-1 combines with J gene TRBJ2-3; D not resolved. V was cut by 0 bases and J by 2 bases, with 9 bases left in between. The germline V gene encodes CDR1 DFQATT and CDR2 SNEGSKA (reference sequence). The CDR3 loop spans 14 amino acids. CDR3 in DNA: TGCAGTGCTAGAGATGTTCCAGTCACAGATACGCAGTATTTT. It codes for CSARDVPVTDTQYF.

This clonotype was seen many times. The V and J genes are TRBV5-1 and TRBJ2-3, with TRBD2 matching 7 bases. Per the germline V gene, CDR1 is SGHRS and CDR2 is YFSETQ. This CDR3 comprises 14 residues. V shed 4 bases, J shed 2 bases, and the junction held 4 bases outside the gene matches. CDR3 sequence (DNA): TGCGCCAGCAGCCCGGGGGGATTCACAGATACGCAGTATTTT. Translation gives CASSPGGFTDTQYF. Combining the CDR3 with reference TRBV5-1 and TRBJ2-3 gives the whole variable domain KAGVTQTPRYLIKTRGQQVTLSCSPISGHRSVSWYQQTPGQGLQFLFEYFSETQRNKGNFPGRFSGRQFSNSRSEMNVSTLELGDSALYLCASSPGGFTDTQYFGPGTRLTVL.

The J gene is TRBJ2-1, the V gene TRBV25-1; D is unresolved. Trimming shortened V by 1 base and J by 9 bases, and 13 bases separated the two germline ends. Germline CDR1 MGHDK, CDR2 SYGVNS. The CDR3 consists of 14 residues. In nucleotides, the CDR3 is TGTGCCAGCAGTGAATTATGGCCGGGCGGTGAGCAGTTCTTC. It is translated as CASSELWPGGEQFF.

This clonotype was detected ten times or more. V usage is TRBV5-6 and J usage is TRBJ2-1; no clear D. This CDR3 is built from 12 residues. CDR1 and CDR2 from the germline V gene are SGHDT and YYEEEE. V lost 5 bases, J lost 10 bases, and 13 bases lay in between. The CDR3 here is CASRPIEQEQFF. The CDR3 bases are TGTGCCAGCAGGCCCATTGAGCAGGAGCAGTTCTTC.

A word on this clonotype: This may stem from a read error, because a much larger clone lies one nucleotide away. The chain joins TRBV19 to TRBJ1-5; 9 bases line up with TRBD1. CDR3 size: 15 residues. CDR1 is LNHDA and CDR2 is SQIVND in the germline V gene (reference sequence). CDR3 in amino acids: CASRTQGASSQPQHF. The CDR3 nucleotides read TGTGCCAGTAGGACACAGGGGGCCAGCAGTCAGCCCCAGCATTTT.

This clonotype was seen at least ten times. CDR3 loop: CASSLEGLAFF. CDR3 bases: TGTGCCAGCAGCTTGGAGGGGCTGGCTTTCTTT. The chain joins TRBV5-8 to TRBJ1-1, with a possible D match to TRBD1 (5 bases). V lost 0 bases and J 11 bases, leaving 8 bases between the germline ends. The CDR3 covers 11 residues. CDR1 is SGHTS and CDR2 is YDEGEE in the germline V gene. Drawing the rest from reference TRBV5-8 and TRBJ1-1, the complete variable domain is EAGVTQSPTHLIKTRGQQATLRCSPISGHTSVYWYQQALGLGLQFLLWYDEGEERNRGNFPPRFSGRQFPNYSSELNVNALELEDSALYLCASSLEGLAFFGQGTRLTVV.

The chain uses TRBV6-1 and TRBJ2-3; the match to TRBD1 covers 9 bases. The CDR3 contains 15 residues. The V gene end was trimmed by 1 base and the J gene end by 3 bases; junction bases not matched to a gene: 2. From germline, CDR1 is MNHNS and CDR2 SASEGT. The CDR3 region has the DNA TGTGCCAGCAGTGAAGTTGACAGGGGGACAGATACGCAGTATTTT. This encodes CASSEVDRGTDTQYF.

The V gene is TRBV20-1, the J gene TRBJ2-7; tentative D call: TRBD1 (6 bases). Trimming removed 2 bases at V and 6 bases at J, with 17 bases between. Germline CDR1 reads DFQATT; CDR2 reads SNEGSKA (reference sequence). The CDR3 has 14 amino acids. In DNA form, the CDR3 reads TGCAGTGCTAGAAGAAGGACAGTGACCTCCGAGCAGTACTTC. Encoded protein: CSARRRTVTSEQYF.

This clonotype was seen at least ten times. The rearrangement links TRBV5-1 to TRBJ2-3, with a tentative D call TRBD1 (6 bases). This CDR3 contains 14 residues. Looked up from germline, CDR1 is SGHRS and CDR2 is YFSETQ. V lost 0 bases to trimming and J lost 5 bases, with 10 bases between them. In DNA, the CDR3 is TGCGCCAGCAGCTTGGACAGGGTGATAGATACGCAGTATTTT. It translates to CASSLDRVIDTQYF.

This clonotype showed up just a few times. The chain recombines TRBV30 with TRBJ2-7; 7 bases are shared with TRBD1. V shed 5 bases and J 2 bases; nucleotides not matched to a gene: 6. Looked up from germline, CDR1 is GTSNPN and CDR2 is SVGIG (reference sequence). The CDR3 loop spans 13 amino acids. CDR3 in DNA: TGTGCCTGGCGGGACAGATCGACCTACGAGCAGTACTTC. Translation gives CAWRDRSTYEQYF.

This clonotype was counted at least ten times. The chain combines TRBV10-2 with TRBJ1-2; weak D call: TRBD1 (6 bases). CDR3 length equals 13 residues. Between the trimmed V and J ends, which lost 6 bases and 3 bases, there was a span of 11 bases. In germline, CDR1 is WSHSY, CDR2 SAAADI. The CDR3 reads CASSRDTDYGYTF. The CDR3 nucleotides read TGCGCCAGCAGCCGGGACACGGACTATGGCTACACCTTC.

This clonotype has a count of ten or more. The chain has TRBV10-3 and TRBJ1-5; TRBD1 might be the D (5 bases). CDR3 length equals 13 residues. CDR1 and CDR2 from the germline V gene are ENHRY and SYGVKD. The V and J ends lost 9 bases and 3 bases respectively, with 12 bases between them. CDR3 residues: CAITGGVNQPQHF. As DNA, the CDR3 is TGTGCCATAACTGGGGGTGTCAATCAGCCCCAGCATTTT.

This clonotype was seen repeatedly, ten times or more. The CDR3, as DNA: TGCAGTGCTCCCACCCTACAGGGGGGGAAAGGGTATGGCTACACCTTC. It specifies CSAPTLQGGKGYGYTF. The chain uses TRBV20-1 and TRBJ1-2; TRBD1 agrees at 8 bases. With 5 bases clipped from V and 5 bases from J, the junction kept 16 bases outside the gene matches. From germline, CDR1 is DFQATT and CDR2 SNEGSKA (reference sequence). This CDR3 is built from 16 residues.

This clonotype was detected many times. The J gene is TRBJ2-7, the V gene TRBV28; 9 bases fit TRBD2. V shed 4 bases and J 0 bases; nucleotides not matched to a gene: 4. Germline V lookup: CDR1 MDHEN, CDR2 SYDVKM. This CDR3 is built from 15 residues. CDR3 in amino acids: CASSSEAGGSYEQYF. Written as DNA, the CDR3 is TGTGCCAGCAGTTCTGAAGCGGGAGGCTCCTACGAGCAGTACTTC.

This clonotype occurred many times. The chain links TRBV3-1 to TRBJ2-5; D is uncertain. Looked up from germline, CDR1 is LGHDT and CDR2 is YNNKEL (reference sequence). Trimming removed 1 base from V and 3 bases from J, with 9 bases in between. This CDR3 is built from 14 residues. CDR3 sequence: CASSQGRAEETQYF. The DNA for the CDR3 is TGTGCCAGCAGCCAAGGACGAGCAGAAGAGACCCAGTACTTC.

In this sample, this clonotype turned up a few times. This CDR3 is CASSPLPLAKNIQYF. Here the CDR3 DNA reads TGTGCCAGTAGTCCCCTTCCACTAGCCAAAAACATTCAGTACTTC. The V gene is TRBV19, the J gene TRBJ2-4; D unresolved. The CDR3 consists of 15 residues. In germline, CDR1 is LNHDA, CDR2 SQIVND (reference sequence). V was pared by 5 bases and J by 0 bases, with 11 bases between.